This T cell receptor beta chain was captured by sequencing in a study of T cell responses to AZD1222 COVID-19 vaccine. Study conclusions and caveats: Spike as a whole was targeted by vaccine-associated CD4 TCRs, dominant at 160-218 and 743-854. The sample set comprised mostly white British donors with more females, and clonal diversity was possibly underestimated. Just 5 to 7 people given AZD1222 tested seropositive at baseline.

On this clone itself: Its specificity is not known.

Sequencing was performed with immunoSEQ multiplex PCR; in TCRdb, only in-frame clones are kept and a portion is missing. The table records 100,000 to 150,000 clones, around 90% of them present only once. V was shortened by 2 bases and J by 11 bases, with 15 bases between the two germline ends. The CDR3 runs 13 residues. The genes are TRBV12-3 or TRBV12-4 and TRBJ1-1; the D is unclear. This material consisted of peripheral blood, taken on day 0 of MenACWY control vaccination. The sequence was collected from an adult in good health. The CDR3 DNA reads TGTGCCAGCAGTTTACTCAGGCTGGGTGGTGCTTTCTTT. Its protein product is CASSLLRLGGAFF.